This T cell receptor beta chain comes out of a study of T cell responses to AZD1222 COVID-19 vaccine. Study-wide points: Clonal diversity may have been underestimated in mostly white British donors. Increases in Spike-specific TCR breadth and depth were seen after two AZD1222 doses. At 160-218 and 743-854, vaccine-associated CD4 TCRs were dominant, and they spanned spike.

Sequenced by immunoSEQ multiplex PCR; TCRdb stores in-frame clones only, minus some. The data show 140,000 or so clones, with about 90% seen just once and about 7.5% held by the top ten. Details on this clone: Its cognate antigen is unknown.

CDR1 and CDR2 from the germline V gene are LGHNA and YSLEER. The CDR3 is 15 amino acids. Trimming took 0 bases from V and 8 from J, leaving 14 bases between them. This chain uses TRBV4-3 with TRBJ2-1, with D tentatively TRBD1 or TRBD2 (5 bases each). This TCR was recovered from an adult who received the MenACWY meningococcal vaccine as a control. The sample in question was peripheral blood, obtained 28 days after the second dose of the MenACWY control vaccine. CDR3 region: CASSQDGRGRDEQFF. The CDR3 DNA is TGCGCCAGCAGCCAAGATGGAAGGGGACGGGATGAGCAGTTCTTC.